This TCR beta chain was obtained from a study of cytomegalovirus exposure and HLA in healthy donors. Study-wide background: The 95 to 150 validation repertoires were produced on the same platform as the 650 or so repertoires of the first cohort. This was reported in a later analysis.

Study findings and constraints: Cytomegalovirus association was assigned to 150 to 200 TCR beta chains. The tendency of first-cohort TCR clusters to co-occur in the 90 to 150 validation repertoires emerged from a later analysis.

Clones were sequenced by immunoSEQ multiplex PCR, and TCRdb holds only the in-frame ones, with some missing. The sample shows more than 150,000 clones, approximately 83% of them seen only once. Turning to this clone: Its cognate antigen is unknown.

The germline V gene encodes CDR1 SQVTM and CDR2 ANQGSEA. Unmatched junction bases numbered 14, after V lost 8 bases and J lost 7 bases. The CDR3 sequence is 14 residues long. The receptor comes from a woman between 18 and 29 years old in good health and CMV-seropositive. The chain recombines TRBV29-1 with TRBJ2-1; 7 nucleotides agree with TRBD2. Sequencing was done on a sample of PBMCs. Written as DNA, the CDR3 is TGCAGCACGCTGACTAGCCGGAGGGATAATGAGCAGTTCTTC. Its translation: CSTLTSRRDNEQFF.